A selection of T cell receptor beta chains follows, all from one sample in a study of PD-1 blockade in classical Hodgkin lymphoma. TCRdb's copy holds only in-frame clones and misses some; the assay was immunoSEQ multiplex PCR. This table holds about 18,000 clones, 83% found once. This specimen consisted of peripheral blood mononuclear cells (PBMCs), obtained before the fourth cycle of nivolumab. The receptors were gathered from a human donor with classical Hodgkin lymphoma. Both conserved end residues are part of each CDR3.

CASSEAGAYEQYF	TRBV25-1	TRBJ2-7
CASSFHPGSFSEQYF	TRBV7-9	TRBJ2-7
CASSQEELRLGLAADTQYF	TRBV4-1	TRBJ2-3
CASSQVYGSTQYF	TRBV14	TRBJ2-3
CASSVPGELFF	TRBV11-2	TRBJ2-2
CASSLFGGASQHF	TRBV7-9	TRBJ1-5
CASSLQRTPFF	TRBV7-9	TRBJ2-1
CASSLQGSGNTIYF	TRBV5-1	TRBJ1-3
CASSLISGGLPNEQFF	TRBV5-1	TRBJ2-1
CASSSQGAGELFF	TRBV7-3	TRBJ2-2
CASTSRTSGGAKIYEQYF	TRBV5-6	TRBJ2-7
CASSQDAGASTDTQYF	TRBV4-1	TRBJ2-3
CASSLGQGPYTEAFF	TRBV27	TRBJ1-1
CASNELRGGETQYF	TRBV5-1	TRBJ2-5
CASSSRQTHTEAFF	TRBV19	TRBJ1-1
CASSTTGGDAQPQHF	TRBV19	TRBJ1-5
CASSLGSAGPTRPDEQFF	TRBV7-8	TRBJ2-1
CASSLSATGRYGYTF	TRBV5-1	TRBJ1-2
CASSRKQNTEAFF	TRBV9	TRBJ1-1
CASSFRGYGQPQHF	TRBV6-5	TRBJ1-5
CATTGSKGEKLFF	TRBV10-3	TRBJ1-4
CASRQGTWEKLFF	TRBV6-5	TRBJ1-4
CAIRETGRENEQYF	TRBV10-3	TRBJ2-7
CASSSPTGEIHTEAFF	TRBV7-9	TRBJ1-1
CASSLGPANTEAFF	TRBV5-1	TRBJ1-1
CASSQALGRGGTEAFF	TRBV4-3	TRBJ1-1
CASSVRPTGEGANVLTF	TRBV5-1	TRBJ2-6
CASSQDQGPYGYTF	TRBV4-2	TRBJ1-2
CASSSGLAGDTQYF	TRBV5-6	TRBJ2-3
CASSPILRTGELFF	TRBV4-1	TRBJ2-2
CASSPDGRGGVNEQFF	TRBV11-3	TRBJ2-1
CASRTGTANQPQHF	TRBV6-5	TRBJ1-5